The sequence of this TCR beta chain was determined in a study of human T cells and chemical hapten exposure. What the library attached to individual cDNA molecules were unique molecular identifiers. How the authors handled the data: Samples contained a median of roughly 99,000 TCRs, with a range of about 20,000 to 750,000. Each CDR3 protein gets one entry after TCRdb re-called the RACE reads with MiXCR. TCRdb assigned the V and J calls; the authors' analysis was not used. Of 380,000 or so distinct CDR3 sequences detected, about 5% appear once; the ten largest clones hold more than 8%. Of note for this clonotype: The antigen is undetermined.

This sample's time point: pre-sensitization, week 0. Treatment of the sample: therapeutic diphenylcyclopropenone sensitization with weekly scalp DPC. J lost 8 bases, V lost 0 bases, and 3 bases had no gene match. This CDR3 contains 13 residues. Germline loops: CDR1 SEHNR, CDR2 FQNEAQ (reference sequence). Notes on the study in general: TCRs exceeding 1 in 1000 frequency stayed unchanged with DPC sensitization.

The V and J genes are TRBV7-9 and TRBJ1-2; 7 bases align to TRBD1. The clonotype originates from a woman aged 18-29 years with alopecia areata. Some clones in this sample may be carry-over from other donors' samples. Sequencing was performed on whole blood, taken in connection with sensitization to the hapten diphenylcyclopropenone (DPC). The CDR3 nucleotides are TGTGCCAGCAGCTTAGCGGGGACAGAGGGCTACACCTTC. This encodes CASSLAGTEGYTF.